These 12 T cell receptor beta chains came from one sample sequenced in a study of identical twins. TCRdb passed the 5' RACE reads through MiXCR, listing each CDR3 protein once. The sample contains approximately 190,000 distinct CDR3 sequences, 15% to 20% of which appear only once. The sample also formed part of further work on T cells expressing NK-cell markers.

The sequenced material came from CD8+ T cells sorted from blood. Source of these receptors: a woman aged 18-35 years in good health.

The J gene is TRBJ2-5, the V gene TRBV19, with D maybe TRBD1 (5 bases). Trimming left V 5 bases short and J 5 bases short, with 15 bases between. From germline, CDR1 is LNHDA and CDR2 SQIVND (reference sequence). The CDR3 runs to 14 residues. The CDR3 is CASSGPMDTETQYF. The CDR3 nucleotides are TGTGCCAGTAGTGGTCCCATGGACACGGAGACCCAGTACTTC.

This rearrangement joins TRBV6-2 or TRBV6-3 to TRBJ2-3; TRBD2 might be the D (6 bases). CDR1 and CDR2 (germline): MNHEY, SVGEGT. The CDR3 contains 13 residues. V lost 7 bases and J 3 bases, leaving 11 bases between the germline ends. The CDR3 protein is CASTSGLTDTQYF. The CDR3, as DNA: TGTGCCAGCACGAGCGGGCTTACAGATACGCAGTATTTT.

The table lists this clonotype with a few counts. The V and J genes are TRBV7-9 and TRBJ2-5; 10 nucleotides align to TRBD2. This CDR3 contains 16 residues. The germline V gene encodes CDR1 SEHNR and CDR2 FQNEAQ (reference sequence). The V gene end was trimmed by 3 bases and the J gene end by 6 bases; junction bases not matched to a gene: 10. CDR3 in DNA: TGTGCCAGCAGCTTCACTAGCGGGACAACGACTAAGACCCAGTACTTC. Translated: CASSFTSGTTTKTQYF.

The table lists this clonotype with a few counts. V and J are TRBV5-4 and TRBJ2-4; no firm D call. The CDR3 consists of 16 residues. CDR1 SGHNT and CDR2 YYREEE come from the germline V gene (reference sequence). V lost 0 bases and J lost 5, with 15 bases in between. CDR3 coding DNA: TGTGCCAGCAGCTTGGGGCCTAGTGAGCACGAAAACATTCAGTACTTC. Its protein product is CASSLGPSEHENIQYF.

The rearrangement links TRBV15 to TRBJ1-2; 8 nucleotides match TRBD1. J gave up 7 bases and V 0 bases, and 4 bases lay outside the gene matches. The germline V gene has CDR1 LNHNV and CDR2 YYDKDF (reference sequence). CDR3 length: 14 amino acids. The CDR3, as DNA: TGTGCCACCAGCAGAGACAGGGGGCCGGGTGGCTACACCTTC. It codes for CATSRDRGPGGYTF.

The V and J genes are TRBV5-6 and TRBJ2-1; D perhaps matches TRBD2 (6 bases). The germline CDR1 and CDR2 sequences are SGHDT and YYEEEE. This CDR3 has 15 amino acids. Trimming left V 2 bases short and J 2 bases short, with 11 bases between. The CDR3 DNA is TGTGCCAGCAGCTTCGGGAGTGCTCCCTACAATGAGCAGTTCTTC. Residues: CASSFGSAPYNEQFF.

The CDR3 DNA is TGTGCCAGCAGCGCGTACGGTAATCAGCCCCAGCATTTT. It encodes CASSAYGNQPQHF. This chain uses TRBV9 with TRBJ1-5; D call uncertain. Germline V gives CDR1 SGDLS, CDR2 YYNGEE. The V end was cut by 3 bases, the J end by 4 bases, with 8 bases between. The CDR3 sequence is 13 residues long. The whole variable domain, remainder taken from reference TRBV9 and TRBJ1-5, is DSGVTQTPKHLITATGQRVTLRCSPRSGDLSVYWYQQSLDQGLQFLIQYYNGEERAKGNILERFSAQQFPDLHSELNLSSLELGDSALYFCASSAYGNQPQHFGDGTRLSIL.

There are a few counts of this clonotype. J is TRBJ2-2 and V is TRBV9; TRBD1 matches at 7 bases. CDR3 length: 16 amino acids. Germline V gives CDR1 SGDLS, CDR2 YYNGEE. V was pared by 5 bases and J by 4 bases, with 11 bases of the junction left unmatched. CDR3: CASSPRTGRGTGELFF. DNA for the CDR3: TGTGCCAGCAGTCCTCGGACAGGCCGAGGCACCGGGGAGCTGTTTTTT.

CDR3 loop: CASIIQGRALDTQYF. The CDR3 DNA follows: TGTGCCAGCATCATACAGGGAAGGGCTTTGGATACGCAGTATTTT. This chain uses TRBV7-9 with TRBJ2-3; D may be TRBD1 (6 bases). Germline V gives CDR1 SEHNR, CDR2 FQNEAQ (reference sequence). This CDR3 has 15 residues. V lost 7 bases to trimming and J lost 6 bases, with 20 bases between them.

The genes are TRBV7-9 and TRBJ1-1; unclear D gene. V dropped 1 base and J dropped 0 bases, with 12 bases sitting between them. CDR1 and CDR2 (germline): SEHNR, FQNEAQ (reference sequence). This CDR3 is built from 16 residues. In nucleotides, the CDR3 is TGTGCCAGCAGCTTAGGTGGCAGATTAATGAACACTGAAGCTTTCTTT. This translates into CASSLGGRLMNTEAFF.

This clonotype has a handful of counts. V usage is TRBV28 and J usage is TRBJ2-2; 7 positions match TRBD2. V trimming: 5 bases; J trimming: 3 bases; junction bases outside the gene matches: 6. The CDR3 extends over 15 amino acids. Germline V gene lookup returns CDR1 MDHEN and CDR2 SYDVKM. This CDR3 is CASSPLAVHTGELFF. For the CDR3, the DNA is TGTGCCAGCAGTCCTCTAGCGGTTCACACCGGGGAGCTGTTTTTT.

V and J are TRBV29-1 and TRBJ2-7, with TRBD1 as a possible D gene (6 bases). The length of the CDR3 is 14 residues. The V and J ends lost 7 bases and 2 bases respectively, with 18 bases between them. From germline, CDR1 is SQVTM and CDR2 ANQGSEA. Written as DNA, the CDR3 is TGCAGCGCTTCGGACAGCCTCAAACCCTACGAGCAGTACTTC. This encodes CSASDSLKPYEQYF.